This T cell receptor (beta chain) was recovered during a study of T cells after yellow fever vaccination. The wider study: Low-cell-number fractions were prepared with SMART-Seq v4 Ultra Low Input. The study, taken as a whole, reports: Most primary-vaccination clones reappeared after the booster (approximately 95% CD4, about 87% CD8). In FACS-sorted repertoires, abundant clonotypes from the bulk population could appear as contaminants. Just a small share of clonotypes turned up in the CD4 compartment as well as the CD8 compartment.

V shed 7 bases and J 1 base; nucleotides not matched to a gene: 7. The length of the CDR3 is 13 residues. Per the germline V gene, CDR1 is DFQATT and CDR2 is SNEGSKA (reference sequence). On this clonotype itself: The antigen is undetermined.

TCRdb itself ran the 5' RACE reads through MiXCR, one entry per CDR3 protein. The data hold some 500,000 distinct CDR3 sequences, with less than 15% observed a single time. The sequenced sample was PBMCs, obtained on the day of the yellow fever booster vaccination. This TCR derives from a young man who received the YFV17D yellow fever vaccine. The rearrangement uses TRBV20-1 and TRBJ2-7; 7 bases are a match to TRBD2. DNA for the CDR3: TGCAGTGTTACCCGGGGAGGGTCCTACGAGCAGTACTTC. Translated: CSVTRGGSYEQYF.